Below are 7 T cell receptor beta chains sequenced from a single sample in a study of T-cell reconstitution after alpha-beta-depleted transplantation in children. Library preparation (for TCRbeta) was performed with unique molecular identifiers. In TCRdb, the PCR reads were re-called with MiXCR into one record per CDR3 protein. The data show approximately 230,000 distinct CDR3 sequences, 20% to 30% seen once. This specimen consisted of PBMCs, mostly from graft donor cells, obtained 360 days after TCRalphabeta/CD19-depleted stem cell transplant. Receptor source: a female patient aged 2 to 10 who had a stem cell transplant for congenital amegakaryocytic thrombocytopenia, so the T cells may come from the graft donor.

The genes are TRBV6-1 and TRBJ2-1; 8 nucleotides align to TRBD1. J was trimmed by 4 bases and V by 4 bases; bases with no gene match: 6. This CDR3 spans 15 amino acids. From germline, CDR1 is MNHNS and CDR2 SASEGT. In DNA, the CDR3 is TGTGCCAGCAGTGTCTGGGACAGGTCATACAATGAGCAGTTCTTC. Amino acids: CASSVWDRSYNEQFF.

This clonotype has just a few counts. The chain links TRBV11-2 to TRBJ2-2, with 15 nucleotides matching TRBD2. The V gene end was trimmed by 4 bases and the J gene end by 1 base; junction bases not matched to a gene: 13. Per the germline V gene, CDR1 is SGHAT and CDR2 is FQNNGV. CDR3 size: 21 residues. CDR3 region: CASSSPTGTSGRKENTGELFF. CDR3 bases: TGTGCCAGCAGCTCACCTACCGGGACTAGCGGGAGGAAAGAGAACACCGGGGAGCTGTTTTTT.

As concerns this clonotype: This may be a read error, as it is one base from a much larger clone. The J gene is TRBJ2-2, the V gene TRBV6-2 or TRBV6-3; 11 bases fit TRBD2. The CDR3 is made up of 16 amino acids. Per the germline V gene, CDR1 is MNHEY and CDR2 is SVGEGT. V lost 7 bases to trimming and J lost 5 bases; unmatched junction nucleotides: 9. The CDR3 is CASTLVLAGGTGELFF. CDR3 in DNA: TGTGCCAGCACTCTCGTCCTAGCGGGAGGAACCGGGGAGCTGTTTTTT.

This clonotype was counted between two and nine times. The genes are TRBV15 and TRBJ2-6; D gene ambiguous. Germline V gene sequence: CDR1 LNHNV, CDR2 YYDKDF (reference sequence). There are 17 residues in the CDR3. V was cut by 1 base and J by 1 base, with 11 bases left in between. For the CDR3, the DNA is TGTGCCACCAGCAGAGTTCTTGGGATGTCTGGGGCCAACGTCCTGACTTTC. Translation gives CATSRVLGMSGANVLTF.

V and J are TRBV9 and TRBJ1-4; D unresolved. The CDR3 loop spans 15 amino acids. V lost 2 bases and J lost 0, with 8 bases in between. Germline CDR1 SGDLS, CDR2 YYNGEE. This chain's CDR3 is CASSVTDSTNEKLFF. CDR3 in DNA: TGTGCCAGCAGCGTCACGGACTCAACTAATGAAAAACTGTTTTTT.

This clonotype was recorded at least ten times. Here the CDR3 reads CSARSGQTLNEQFF. CDR3 bases: TGCAGTGCTAGATCTGGACAAACCTTGAATGAGCAGTTCTTC. The chain carries TRBV20-1 and TRBJ2-1; weak D call: TRBD1 (5 bases). Germline V gives CDR1 DFQATT, CDR2 SNEGSKA (reference sequence). The CDR3 is 14 amino acids. Deletions cut 2 bases from V and 7 bases from J, with 15 bases between.

The V gene is TRBV12-3 or TRBV12-4, the J gene TRBJ2-1, with a possible D match to TRBD2 (6 bases). V was cut by 7 bases and J by 3 bases, with 13 bases left in between. This CDR3 has 14 residues. CDR3 sequence: CASTSGSGYNEQFF. DNA of the CDR3: TGTGCCAGCACGTCGGGTAGCGGCTACAATGAGCAGTTCTTC.